These T cell receptor beta chains were read from a single sample in a study of tumor and adjacent non-tumor tissue in lung cancer. Each CDR3 protein is one row after TCRdb ran MiXCR on the multiplex PCR reads. In the table there are some 100,000 distinct CDR3 sequences, 60% to 80% of which are singletons. The sequenced sample was distant non-tumor lung tissue. The source of these receptors is a man younger than 45 with non-small cell lung cancer. Each CDR3 is given with its conserved first and last residue. A D gene is named only where the DNA matches it firmly. Expanded clones are given a class, and other clones once, few, many or no size at all.

j_call	clone_size	v_call	d_call	cdr3_nt	cdr3_aa
TRBJ1-1	.	TRBV6-5	.	TGTGCCAGCAGTATAGGATCGCTGGCTGAAGCTTTCTTT	CASSIGSLAEAFF
TRBJ1-1	.	TRBV24-1	TRBD1	TGTGCCACCAGTGGCAGTTCGGAACAGGGGGCGTCGGTGGACACTGAAGCTTTCTTT	CATSGSSEQGASVDTEAFF
TRBJ2-4	.	TRBV20-1	TRBD2	TGCAGTGTTCGATCCCCGAAGCGGGAGTTAAGCAAAAACACTCAGTACTTC	CSVRSPKRELSKNTQYF
TRBJ2-3	.	TRBV4-3	.	TGCGCCAGCAGACAAGATTCGCGGGGCACAGATACGCAGTGTTTT	CASRQDSRGTDTQCF
TRBJ2-3	.	TRBV12-3/TRBV12-4	TRBD1	TGTACCAGCAGTCAACAGCAGGGACAGGGGTTCACAGATACGCAGTATTTT	CTSSQQQGQGFTDTQYF
TRBJ2-2	many	TRBV7-9	.	TGTGCCAGCAGCCCGACAGATTCGAACACCGGGGAGCTGTTTTTT	CASSPTDSNTGELFF
TRBJ1-5	.	TRBV6-1	.	TGTGCCAGCAGGCAACTAGGAGGGTTCAATCAGCCCCATCATTTT	CASRQLGGFNQPHHF
TRBJ2-4	.	TRBV11-2	TRBD1	TGTGCCAACAGCCGGACAGGGCAGGGCATTCAGTATTTC	CANSRTGQGIQYF
TRBJ2-3	.	TRBV6-2/TRBV6-3	TRBD1	TGTGCCAGCAAAGGTATCAGAAGTGGACAGGGCAGAGATACGCAGTATTTT	CASKGIRSGQGRDTQYF
TRBJ2-7	many	TRBV10-3	TRBD1	TGTGCCATCAGTGAGACTGGACAGGGCTACGAGCAGTACTTC	CAISETGQGYEQYF
TRBJ2-3	.	TRBV29-1	.	TGCAGCGTTGAAGATCTTAGCAGACCTACTACAGATACGCAGTATTTT	CSVEDLSRPTTDTQYF
TRBJ2-2	.	TRBV12-3/TRBV12-4	.	TGTGCCAGCAGTTTACAAAAAGTGGCGGGCACCGAGGAGCTGTTTTTT	CASSLQKVAGTEELFF
TRBJ1-1	.	TRBV4-1	.	TGCGCCAGTAGCCAAGCCGGTCTGGACACTGAAGCTTACTTT	CASSQAGLDTEAYF
TRBJ2-2	.	TRBV4-2	TRBD2	TGTGCCAGGAGCCAAGAACTAGCGAGGGTTAACACCGGGGAGCTGTTTTTT	CARSQELARVNTGELFF
TRBJ2-7	many	TRBV4-3	TRBD1	TGCGCCAGCAGCCCCGCGCATCCCGACAGGGGCTACGAGCGGTACTTC	CASSPAHPDRGYERYF
TRBJ1-2	many	TRBV12-3/TRBV12-4	.	TGTGCCAGCAGGGCCCAGGAGGGTTATGGCTACACCTTC	CASRAQEGYGYTF
TRBJ1-1	once	TRBV11-2	.	TGTGCCAGCAGATTACAGGGTTCGGTGAACACTGAAGCTTTCTTT	CASRLQGSVNTEAFF
TRBJ2-1	.	TRBV11-1	TRBD2	TGTGCCAGCAGCGCACAAGGGTGGGAGGGTCGCTATGAGCAATTCTTC	CASSAQGWEGRYEQFF
TRBJ2-3	.	TRBV12-3/TRBV12-4	.	TGTGCCAGCAGAACACAGGGACCTAGCACAGATATGCAGTATTTT	CASRTQGPSTDMQYF
TRBJ2-7	.	TRBV24-1	TRBD2	TGTGCCACCTCACTAGCGGAAGGCGACGAGCAGTACTTC	CATSLAEGDEQYF
TRBJ2-7	.	TRBV11-3	.	TGTGCCAGCAGCCGAGGTTCGGGGCCCTCCTACGTGCAGTATTTC	CASSRGSGPSYVQYF
TRBJ2-7	once	TRBV29-1	.	.	CSVAVGTGDHEQCF
TRBJ2-3	.	TRBV28	.	TGTGCCAGCAGTTCCCCTAATACGCAGTATTTT	CASSSPNTQYF
TRBJ1-1	once	TRBV12-3/TRBV12-4	.	TGTGTCGGCAGTTTAGTGTGGGACACTGAAGCTTTCTTT	CVGSLVWDTEAFF
TRBJ1-1	.	TRBV11-2	.	TGTACCAGCAACTTAGCGGCAGACATGAACACTGAAGCTTTCTTT	CTSNLAADMNTEAFF
TRBJ2-7	many	TRBV6-5	TRBD1	TGTGCCAGCAGTTACTCAGGACAGGGGGCCCACGAGCAGTACTTC	CASSYSGQGAHEQYF
TRBJ1-2	once	TRBV6-5	.	TGTGCCAGCAGTTACCCGGCGGACTATGGCTACATCTTC	CASSYPADYGYIF
TRBJ1-1	many	TRBV29-1	.	TGCAGCGTTGTAGGGGCTGAGAACACTGAAGCTTTCTTT	CSVVGAENTEAFF
TRBJ2-3	.	TRBV5-1	.	TGCACCAGCAGCTTGGACAGAAGCACAGATACGCAGTATTTT	CTSSLDRSTDTQYF
TRBJ1-2	once	TRBV20-1	.	TGCAGTGCTAGATGGACCGGGGGAGGAACTAACTATGGCTACACCTTT	CSARWTGGGTNYGYTF
TRBJ1-1	.	TRBV4-3	.	TGCGCCAGTAGCCCGCTCCCCGGGATTAACACTGAAGCTTTCTTT	CASSPLPGINTEAFF
TRBJ2-7	.	TRBV29-1	.	TGCATCGCCATGACAGCTGTCTACGAGCAGTACTTC	CIAMTAVYEQYF
TRBJ2-7	.	TRBV6-2/TRBV6-3	.	TGTGCCAACAGTAGTCAGTGGGAGCACTACGAGCAGTACTTC	CANSSQWEHYEQYF
TRBJ2-1	.	TRBV20-1	TRBD1	TGCATTGCCAGGGACAGGGTTAATGAGCAATTCTTC	CIARDRVNEQFF
TRBJ2-3	.	TRBV6-5	TRBD2	TGTGCCAGCACCTCCGAGACTAGCGGGAGTGTTGTAACAGATACGCAGTATTTT	CASTSETSGSVVTDTQYF
TRBJ1-1	.	TRBV18	TRBD1	TGTGCCAGCTCAACCTACAGGGGCACTGAAGCTTTCTTT	CASSTYRGTEAFF
TRBJ1-2	.	TRBV29-1	.	TGCAGCGCTGAATGGAGTTATGGCTACACCTTC	CSAEWSYGYTF
TRBJ1-5	.	TRBV11-2	.	TGTGCCAGGAGCTTAGACCGAATGTCCAATCAGCCCCAGCATTTT	CARSLDRMSNQPQHF
TRBJ1-2	.	TRBV12-3/TRBV12-4	.	TGTGCTAGCAGTAGGGGGATAGACTACAGCTTC	CASSRGIDYSF
TRBJ2-3	.	TRBV4-1	.	TGCGCCAGCAGCCAAGGAGGGGGTGGAGAATATACGCGGTATTTT	CASSQGGGGEYTRYF
TRBJ1-4	few	TRBV30	.	TGTGCCTGGAGTAGAACAGGTGACGAGACTAATGAAAAACTGTTTTTT	CAWSRTGDETNEKLFF
TRBJ2-7	.	TRBV10-3	.	TGTGCCATCAGTGAGTCGATTTGGGATGGCGAGCAGCACTTC	CAISESIWDGEQHF
TRBJ2-6	.	TRBV19	TRBD2	TGTGCCAGTATGGGGACTAACCCTAGGGCCAACGTCCTGACTTTC	CASMGTNPRANVLTF
TRBJ2-1	many	TRBV25-1	.	TGTGCCAGCACGGCTGGCGATGAGCAGTTCTTC	CASTAGDEQFF
TRBJ1-2	.	TRBV29-1	TRBD1	TGCAACTTTGAGGTGGTTGAAGGCAGGGGGGACTATGGCTACACCTTC	CNFEVVEGRGDYGYTF
TRBJ2-3	once	TRBV11-2	TRBD2	TGTGCCAGGAGCTTACAATCCCTAGCGGAATTCACAGATACGCAATATTTT	CARSLQSLAEFTDTQYF
TRBJ2-1	.	TRBV11-2	TRBD2	TGTGCCAGCAGTTATAGGACGGGAGGGGTCGATGAGCAGTTCTTC	CASSYRTGGVDEQFF
TRBJ2-1	many	TRBV11-3	.	TGTGCCAGCAGCCTATTGCCGCCTCCCTACAATGAGCAGTTCTTC	CASSLLPPPYNEQFF
TRBJ2-1	.	TRBV11-3	TRBD2	TGTGCTAGCAGCTCCGTAGCGGGAGGGCACAACAAGCAGTTCTTC	CASSSVAGGHNKQFF
TRBJ2-5	many	TRBV5-5	TRBD1	TGTGCCAGCAGCTCAGGAACCGGGACAGGGGGAGAGACCCAGTACTTC	CASSSGTGTGGETQYF
TRBJ2-1	few	TRBV6-2/TRBV6-3	.	TGTACCAGCAGGACTAACGAAGTTGGTGAGCAGTTCTTC	CTSRTNEVGEQFF